Given below is one TCR beta chain in context. This sample also contains other DNA sequences that code for the same CDR3. This record comes from a study of OX40 agonist ivuxolimab in advanced cancers. Study summary: Dose-escalation cases comprised hepatocellular carcinoma, melanoma, renal cell or head and neck cancer.

Using immunoSEQ multiplex PCR, the repertoire was profiled, and TCRdb retains in-frame clones only, with some absent. The sample gives about 73,000 clones, roughly 90% of which show up once; roughly a tenth is in the top ten. With V trimmed by 3 bases and J by 5 bases, 1 base remained unmatched. The CDR3 spans 13 residues. Germline CDR1 MGHRA, CDR2 YSYEKL. This sequence originates from an adult with an advanced solid tumor such as melanoma, head and neck, liver or kidney cancer. Sequencing used CD4+ or CD8+ T cells sorted from blood, obtained in a trial of the OX40 agonist ivuxolimab. V usage is TRBV4-1 and J usage is TRBJ1-2; 9 nucleotides match TRBD1. CDR3 bases: TGCGCCAGCAGCCAGGGGACAGGGTATGGCTACACCTTC. Encoded protein: CASSQGTGYGYTF.